The TCR beta chain under discussion was sequenced for a study of blood T cell repertoires in COVID-19. As for the study in general: Sources were T cells, B-cell-depleted T cells, or PBMCs; the material itself was cDNA or gDNA.

V dropped 5 bases and J dropped 7; count of bases not matched to a gene: 2. Germline CDR1 is KGHDR and CDR2 is SFDVKD. The CDR3 extends over 13 amino acids. Per the original methods: Reference gene primers were amplified, and this amplification served to estimate nucleated cell counts. Only in-frame clones appear in the TCRdb table, and some are missing; sequencing was by immunoSEQ multiplex PCR. V and J calls and clone size come straight from that table; D and trimming were deduced from the DNA. The sample lists about 30,000 clones; 85% to 90% were seen once. V gene TRBV24-1 combines with J gene TRBJ2-7, with 12 bases aligning to TRBD2. The clonotype was recovered from a human donor with active COVID-19. The donor label of this sample is uncertain. The sample comprised peripheral blood. The CDR3 nucleotides read TGTGCCACCAGTGCCCTAGCGGGAGGGGAGCAGTACTTC. Translated: CATSALAGGEQYF.